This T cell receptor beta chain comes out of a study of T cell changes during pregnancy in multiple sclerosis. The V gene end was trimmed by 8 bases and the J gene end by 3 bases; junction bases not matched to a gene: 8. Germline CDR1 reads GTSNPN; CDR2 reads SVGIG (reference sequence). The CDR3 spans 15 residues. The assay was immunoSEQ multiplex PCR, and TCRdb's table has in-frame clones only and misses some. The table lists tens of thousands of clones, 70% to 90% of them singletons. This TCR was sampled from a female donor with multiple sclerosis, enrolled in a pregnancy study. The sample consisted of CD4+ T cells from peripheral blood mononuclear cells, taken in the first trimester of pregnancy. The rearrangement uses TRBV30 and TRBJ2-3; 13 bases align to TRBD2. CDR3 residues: CAGAGLAGLTDTQYF. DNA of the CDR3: TGTGCCGGGGCGGGACTAGCGGGACTTACAGATACGCAGTATTTT.